The entry that follows covers one T cell receptor beta chain sequence. Its specificity is unknown. The sample comes from a study of T-cell memory formation after mild COVID-19. TCRdb ran MiXCR on the 5' RACE reads and lists one entry per CDR3 protein. This sample has 89,000 or so distinct CDR3 sequences; over 10% occur once, and the top ten carry roughly two fifths. Study-wide points: Contracting clones from day 15 to 85 had balanced CD4/CD8; later expanders favoured CD4+. The authors did not confirm SARS-CoV-2 specificity of second-wave clones peaking day 37. Certain responding clones were present in pre-infection memory, suggesting participation of cross-reactive memory. CD4+ contracting clones were mainly CM and EM; CD8+ ones, EMRA.

Germline CDR1 DFQATT, CDR2 SNEGSKA (reference sequence). Trimming pared 0 bases from V and 8 bases from J, leaving 20 bases between. The CDR3 is made up of 16 amino acids. Sequencing was performed on PBMCs or a T cell subset sorted from them (not recorded which). The clonotype comes from a man younger than 35 who had mild COVID-19 (a few samples of this study predate the infection). Cell type and time point are not known. The rearrangement links TRBV20-1 to TRBJ2-1; D could derive from TRBD1 or TRBD2 (5 bases each). In nucleotides, the CDR3 is TGCAGTGCTAGAGATGTCGCGACAACCCGAGGGGATGAGCAGTTCTTC. Its translation: CSARDVATTRGDEQFF.